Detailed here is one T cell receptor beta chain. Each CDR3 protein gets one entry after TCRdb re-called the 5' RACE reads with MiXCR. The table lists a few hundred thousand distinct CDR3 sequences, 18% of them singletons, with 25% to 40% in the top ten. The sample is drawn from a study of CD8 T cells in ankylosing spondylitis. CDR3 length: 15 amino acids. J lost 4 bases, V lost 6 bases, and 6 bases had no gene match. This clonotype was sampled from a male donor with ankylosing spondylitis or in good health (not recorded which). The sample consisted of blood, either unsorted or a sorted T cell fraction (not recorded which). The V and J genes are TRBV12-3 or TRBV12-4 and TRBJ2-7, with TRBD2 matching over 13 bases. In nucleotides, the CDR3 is TGTGCCAGCAGCCGAGGACTAGCGGGAGAATACGAGCAGTACTTC. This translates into CASSRGLAGEYEQYF.